The 13 T cell receptor beta chains below all came from one sample that was sequenced in a study of blood T cell repertoires in COVID-19. Clones were sequenced by immunoSEQ multiplex PCR, and TCRdb holds only the in-frame ones, with some missing. The data contain 95,000 or so clones, approximately 87% of them seen just once; the ten biggest clones take up 17%. Source material: peripheral blood. These receptors were obtained from a human donor in a cohort sampled during active COVID-19.

V and J are TRBV5-1 and TRBJ2-7; no firm D call. The V and J ends lost 4 bases and 5 bases respectively, with 16 bases between them. CDR3 length: 14 residues. From germline, CDR1 is SGHRS and CDR2 YFSETQ. The CDR3 bases are TGCGCCAGCAGCCGGATTGAGGTGGTAAACGAGCAGTACTTC. As protein: CASSRIEVVNEQYF.

The chain uses TRBV4-2 and TRBJ2-3; weak D call: TRBD2 (6 bases). Trimming removed 4 bases from V and 3 bases from J, with 17 bases in between. This CDR3 comprises 16 residues. Germline loops: CDR1 LGHNA, CDR2 YNFKEQ. CDR3 region: CASSLGILGRTDTQYF. The CDR3, as DNA: TGTGCCAGCAGCCTTGGAATCCTGGGGAGGACAGATACGCAGTATTTT.

This chain joins TRBV2 and TRBJ2-5; D is undetermined. Trimming shortened V by 6 bases and J by 0 bases, and 14 bases separated the two germline ends. The germline V gene encodes CDR1 SNHLY and CDR2 FYNNEI. This CDR3 spans 15 amino acids. CDR3 sequence reads: CASRSPASHQETQYF. The CDR3 region has the DNA TGTGCCAGCAGATCCCCAGCGTCCCACCAAGAGACCCAGTACTTC.

The table lists this clone with a few counts. The chain employs TRBV6-2 or TRBV6-3 and TRBJ1-4, with D unresolved. Germline lookup yields CDR1 MNHEY and CDR2 SVGEGT. The CDR3 is 15 residues long. The ends were cut back, 5 bases at V and 8 bases at J, with 18 bases in the middle. CDR3 protein: CASSLGPLGSEKLFF. The CDR3 DNA is TGTGCCAGCAGTCTCGGACCCTTGGGGAGCGAAAAACTGTTTTTT.

This chain joins TRBV19 and TRBJ2-1; D may be TRBD2 (5 bases). V gave up 6 bases and J gave up 5 bases, with 8 bases separating them. Germline assignment: CDR1 LNHDA and CDR2 SQIVND (reference sequence). CDR3 size: 12 residues. CDR3 sequence reads: CASRTGNNEQFF. CDR3 nucleotide sequence: TGTGCCAGTAGGACCGGGAACAATGAGCAGTTCTTC.

This clone was counted only a few times. V gene TRBV6-2 or TRBV6-3 combines with J gene TRBJ2-1; D unclear. CDR3 length: 13 amino acids. Per germline, CDR1 MNHEY and CDR2 SVGEGT. Trimming shortened V by 2 bases and J by 12 bases, and 14 bases separated the two germline ends. The CDR3: CASSYLRNERQFF. The CDR3 nucleotides read TGTGCCAGCAGTTACCTGAGGAATGAGCGGCAGTTCTTC.

The chain recombines TRBV7-9 with TRBJ2-5; no definite D call. The CDR3 spans 11 residues. V lost 5 bases, J lost 5 bases, and 6 bases lay in between. Looked up from germline, CDR1 is SEHNR and CDR2 is FQNEAQ (reference sequence). The chain's CDR3 is CASSDWETQYF. The CDR3 DNA follows: TGTGCCAGCAGCGACTGGGAGACCCAGTACTTC.

J is TRBJ2-1 and V is TRBV6-5, with D unresolved. Germline V gene data show CDR1 as MNHEY and CDR2 as SVGAGI. Deletions cut 5 bases from V and 4 bases from J, with 9 bases between. CDR3 length equals 13 residues. The CDR3 coding sequence is TGTGCCAGCAGTCGAATGAGGTACAATGAGCAGTTCTTC. It specifies CASSRMRYNEQFF.

CDR3 in amino acids: CASSPAASTDTQYF. For the CDR3, the DNA is TGTGCCAGCTCACCCGCGGCAAGCACAGATACGCAGTATTTT. The genes are TRBV18 and TRBJ2-3; no definite D call. Germline loops: CDR1 KGHSH, CDR2 LQKENI. The CDR3 extends over 14 amino acids. The V and J ends lost 3 bases and 0 bases respectively, with 7 bases between them. The complete variable domain, with remaining parts taken from reference TRBV18 and TRBJ2-3, reads NAGVMQNPRHLVRRRGQEARLRCSPMKGHSHVYWYRQLPEEGLKFMVYLQKENIIDESGMPKERFSAEFPKEGPSILRIQQVVRGDSAAYFCASSPAASTDTQYFGPGTRLTVL.

This clone was recorded only once. The gene calls are TRBV15 and TRBJ2-7; 11 positions match TRBD1. The ends lost 3 bases at V and 7 bases at J; junction bases unmatched: 8. The CDR3 covers 15 residues. Germline CDR1 LNHNV, CDR2 YYDKDF (reference sequence). CDR3 sequence: CATSSRDRGVWEQYF. CDR3 coding DNA: TGTGCCACCAGCAGCCGGGACAGGGGGGTTTGGGAGCAGTACTTC.

This chain connects TRBV4-1 to TRBJ1-2; 8 nucleotides agree with TRBD1. This CDR3 has 14 residues. Trimming took 3 bases from V and 4 from J; bases not matched to a gene: 4. CDR1 is MGHRA and CDR2 is YSYEKL in the germline V gene. The CDR3 loop is CASSHPGQAYGYTF. The CDR3 coding sequence is TGCGCCAGCAGCCACCCGGGACAGGCCTATGGCTACACCTTC.

The chain couples TRBV6-2 or TRBV6-3 to TRBJ1-1, with D maybe TRBD1 (6 bases). The V end lost 4 bases, the J end lost 3 bases, and 21 bases lay between the germline ends. The CDR3 covers 17 residues. Germline loops: CDR1 MNHEY, CDR2 SVGEGT. Here the CDR3 DNA reads TGTGCCAGCAGTTCCGCGATAGGTACAGGGAAGGACACTGAAGCTTTCTTT. It yields the protein CASSSAIGTGKDTEAFF.

The count of this clone is one. V and J are TRBV5-1 and TRBJ1-5; a weak D match, TRBD1 (6 bases). CDR1 SGHRS and CDR2 YFSETQ come from the germline V gene. There are 15 residues in the CDR3. Between the trimmed V and J ends, which lost 5 bases and 2 bases, there was a span of 14 bases. In DNA, the CDR3 is TGCGCCAGCAGTCAAGTCGGGGGGCGCAATCAGCCCCAGCATTTT. This sequence encodes CASSQVGGRNQPQHF.